This record concerns one T cell receptor (beta chain) sequence. Germline V gene sequence: CDR1 GTSNPN, CDR2 SVGIG (reference sequence). The length of the CDR3 is 14 residues. Trimming stripped 4 bases from V and 2 bases from J, with 14 bases between. Clones were sequenced by immunoSEQ multiplex PCR, and TCRdb holds only the in-frame ones, with some missing. Among about 51,000 clones listed, around 80% were seen once. The data are from a study of early stage breast cancer tumors. Input material: blood. This TCR came from a person aged 35-55 years with breast cancer. V and J are TRBV30 and TRBJ2-5, with D possibly being TRBD1 (5 bases). The CDR3 spells CAWNPGANQETQYF. CDR3 nucleotide sequence: TGTGCCTGGAACCCTGGGGCAAATCAAGAGACCCAGTACTTC.